These T cell receptor beta chains were read from a single sample in a study of OX40 agonist ivuxolimab in advanced cancers. Measured with immunoSEQ multiplex PCR; TCRdb has only the in-frame clones, and not every one. The top ten clones hold approximately 0.99% of a sample with about 150,000 clones, roughly 91% of them seen once. The sequences come from CD4+ or CD8+ T cells sorted from blood, collected in a trial of the OX40 agonist ivuxolimab. Receptors were obtained from an adult with an advanced solid tumor such as melanoma, head and neck, liver or kidney cancer. CDR3s include the opening cysteine and the closing phenylalanine or tryptophan. A D gene is named only where the DNA matches it firmly. For some rows the clone size is stated as once, few or many, or as a class when expanded; others skip it.

V	size	D	J	DNA	CDR3
TRBV11-2	.	TRBD1	TRBJ1-6	TGTGCCAGCAGCTTCCAAGGACAGGGATCAGGTTCACCCCTCCACTTT	CASSFQGQGSGSPLHF
TRBV10-3	.	TRBD1	TRBJ2-2	TGTGCCATCAGTGCGGGACAGGGGAACACCGGGGAGCTGTTTTTT	CAISAGQGNTGELFF
TRBV7-8	once	.	TRBJ1-1	TGTGCCAGCAGCTTGGCCGGGCCCCTGCGTACTGAAGCTTTCTTT	CASSLAGPLRTEAFF
TRBV18	.	.	TRBJ2-1	TGTGCCAGCTCGCCCCTCTCCTTAACCTACAATGAGCAGTTCTTC	CASSPLSLTYNEQFF
TRBV19	.	TRBD1	TRBJ2-7	TGTGCCAGTAGTATGGACTGGACAGGGGAAGTCGAGCAGTACTTC	CASSMDWTGEVEQYF
TRBV4-2	.	.	TRBJ2-7	TGTGCCAGCACCCGAGACTTCTCCTACGAGCAGTACTTC	CASTRDFSYEQYF
TRBV5-4	.	TRBD1	TRBJ1-2	TGTGCCAGAAGCCCCAGGGACAGGGAGGACGGCTACACCTTC	CARSPRDREDGYTF
TRBV7-9	once	TRBD1	TRBJ2-7	TGTGCCAGCAGCCTAGGGGACAGGGAATATGGCGAGCAGTACTTC	CASSLGDREYGEQYF
TRBV6-5	.	.	TRBJ1-5	TGTGCCAGCAGTTACTCGAGATTTCAGCCCCAGCATTTT	CASSYSRFQPQHF
TRBV19	.	.	TRBJ1-6	TGTGCCAGTACCAGCGTGGCCTCGAATTCACCCCTCCACTTT	CASTSVASNSPLHF
TRBV25-1	.	.	TRBJ2-5	TGTGCCAGCAGTGACCACAGCAGCCGAGAGACCCAGTACTTC	CASSDHSSRETQYF
TRBV18	.	.	TRBJ1-1	TGTGCCAGCTCACCACCTTTCGAGGGCACTGAAGCTTTCTTT	CASSPPFEGTEAFF
TRBV28	.	.	TRBJ2-3	TGTGCCAGCAGTTTCTTGCCCTCGGGTACGCAGTATTTT	CASSFLPSGTQYF
TRBV7-2	.	.	TRBJ1-2	TGTGCCAGCAGCTTTTGGGCAGGCTACACCTTC	CASSFWAGYTF
TRBV6-1	.	.	TRBJ2-7	TGTGCCAGCAGTGACAAGGGGGAGTCGGGCTCCTACGAGCAGTACTTC	CASSDKGESGSYEQYF
TRBV7-9	.	TRBD1	TRBJ1-2	TGTGCCAGCAGCTCCACCCCGAGGGGACAGCTATATGGCTACACCTTC	CASSSTPRGQLYGYTF
TRBV7-3	.	.	TRBJ2-1	TGTGCCAGCAGCTTAACCGGGAGAACTGGCAATGAGCAGTTCTTC	CASSLTGRTGNEQFF
TRBV7-7	.	TRBD2	TRBJ2-1	TGTGCTAGCAGCCAAATTTATAGCGGGAGGGCCAACAATGAGCAGTTCTTC	CASSQIYSGRANNEQFF
TRBV7-9	once	TRBD1	TRBJ1-6	TGTGCCAGCAGCCCGGGACAGGGGGTTTATTCACCCCTCCACTTT	CASSPGQGVYSPLHF
TRBV5-1	.	.	TRBJ1-4	TGCGCCAGCAGCTTGCAGGGGAGGAGTGAAAAACTGTTTTTT	CASSLQGRSEKLFF
TRBV18	.	.	TRBJ1-1	TGTGCCAGCTCACTATTTTCGGGGGTATTGGACACTGAAGCTTTCTTT	CASSLFSGVLDTEAFF
TRBV7-7	.	TRBD2	TRBJ2-7	TGTGCTAGCAGCCAGTCCGGGGGGAAATTCAGCTCCTACGAGCAGTACTTC	CASSQSGGKFSSYEQYF
TRBV27	.	TRBD1	TRBJ1-6	TGTGCCAGCAGTCTCCTAAAGACAGGGGATAATTCACCCCTCCACTTT	CASSLLKTGDNSPLHF
TRBV9	.	.	TRBJ1-2	TGTGCCAGCAGCGCGGCCGGGACGGCTAACTATGGCTACACCTTC	CASSAAGTANYGYTF
TRBV18	.	.	TRBJ1-2	TGTGCCAGCTCACCAGTACAGGGTTCTAACTATGGCTACACCTTC	CASSPVQGSNYGYTF
TRBV4-3	few	.	TRBJ1-2	TGCGCCAGCAGCCAAGGTCCACAAGACGGCGGCTACACCTTC	CASSQGPQDGGYTF
TRBV30	.	.	TRBJ2-7	TGTGCCTGGAGCGGGGGCTACGAGCAGTACTTC	CAWSGGYEQYF
TRBV21-1	.	.	TRBJ2-3	TGTGCCAGCAGCCCGAGCACAGATACGCAGTATTTT	CASSPSTDTQYF
TRBV5-5	.	.	TRBJ1-3	TGTGCCAGCAGCTTGGGACAGGCGGTCTCTGGAAACACCATATATTTT	CASSLGQAVSGNTIYF
TRBV19	.	.	TRBJ2-7	TGTGCCAGTAGTATTGATCGGGTGGCCTACGAGCAGTACTTC	CASSIDRVAYEQYF
TRBV10-3	.	TRBD1	TRBJ2-1	TGTGCCATCAGTGAGTTTAGGACAGGGGGCCATGAGCAGTTCTTC	CAISEFRTGGHEQFF
TRBV11-2	.	TRBD1	TRBJ1-4	TGTGCCAGCAGCTTAGGGACAGGAGCCAAGAATGAAAAACTGTTTTTT	CASSLGTGAKNEKLFF
TRBV19	.	.	TRBJ1-5	TGTGCCAGTAGTCGGGAAGGGGGGAACAGGGAGTTGAATCAGCCCCAGCATTTT	CASSREGGNRELNQPQHF
TRBV28	.	.	TRBJ1-2	TGTGCCAGCAAGTTGACAGGTTACTATGGCTACACCTTC	CASKLTGYYGYTF
TRBV5-1	.	.	TRBJ1-2	TGCGCCAGCAGCTTCCGGGCCGCATCGGGGAGTTCCTATGGCTACACCTTC	CASSFRAASGSSYGYTF
TRBV28	.	.	TRBJ1-2	TGTGCCAGCAGAATTCCCCCACAGGGTGGCTACACCTTC	CASRIPPQGGYTF
TRBV18	.	.	TRBJ2-7	TGTGCCAGCTCACCCGAACGGGACACCGAGCAGTACTTC	CASSPERDTEQYF
TRBV7-9	.	.	TRBJ2-6	TGTGCCAGCAGCTTAGGGTCCGGGGGGGCCAACGTCCTGACTTTC	CASSLGSGGANVLTF